Given below is one T cell receptor beta chain in context. Its antigen is not identified. The sample belongs to a study of T cell responses to AZD1222 COVID-19 vaccine. Study observations and caveats: Close to half of all spike-specific TCRs reportedly target regions of the variants that are unmutated. Among AZD1222 vaccinees, only six were seropositive at baseline.

Assay used: immunoSEQ multiplex PCR; TCRdb lists only in-frame clones, some missing. This sample has about 140,000 clones, with 90% found just once. This sequence was found in an adult in good health. This material consisted of peripheral blood, taken on day 0 of AZD1222 vaccination.

The CDR3 here is CASSFVGDTQYF. CDR3 DNA: TGTGCCAGCAGCTTCGTGGGAGATACGCAGTATTTT. The chain employs TRBV6-5 and TRBJ2-3; D is undetermined. The germline CDR1 and CDR2 sequences are MNHEY and SVGAGI. The CDR3 loop spans 12 amino acids. The V end lost 6 bases, the J end lost 5 bases, and 9 bases lay between the germline ends.